Included here is one T cell receptor (beta chain) sequence, with context. V was shortened by 1 base and J by 0 bases, with 16 bases between the two germline ends. The CDR3 has 18 residues. Germline V gives CDR1 SGHDN, CDR2 FVKESK. This sample is drawn from a study of OX40 agonist ivuxolimab in advanced cancers. Using immunoSEQ multiplex PCR, the repertoire was profiled, and TCRdb retains in-frame clones only, with some absent. The sample holds about 67,000 clones, approximately 87% seen once. This receptor was taken from an adult with an advanced solid tumor such as melanoma, head and neck, liver or kidney cancer. This chain joins TRBV14 and TRBJ1-3; D might be TRBD1 (6 bases). This material consisted of CD4+ or CD8+ T cells sorted from blood, taken in a trial of the OX40 agonist ivuxolimab. CDR3 nucleotides: TGTGCCAGCAGCCAAGTGGCCCACAGGGTACACTCTGGAAACACCATATATTTT. Translating gives CASSQVAHRVHSGNTIYF.